The 24 T cell receptor beta chains in this list originate from one sample, sequenced in a study of Graves' ophthalmopathy and Graves' hyperthyroidism (dated by TCRdb to the late 2010s). Sequenced on an Illumina HiSeq 2000. For repertoire sequencing, TCR beta CDR3 regions were amplified from RNA transcripts. A first-round RT-PCR used HTBI primers with the Qiagen OneStep RT-PCR kit, followed by a second-round multiplex PCR, size selection and purification. Clones were called with MiXCR by TCRdb after fastp trimmed the public reads at Q25, and only in-frame beta chains were retained. Each entry is one CDR3 protein sequence, shown with its most common DNA and genes. In this sample the table shows hundreds of thousands of distinct CDR3 sequences, about 20% of which occur a single time. Together, the top ten hold approximately 7.7% of the sample. The sample taken for sequencing was peripheral blood. These receptor sequences come from a woman under 30 with stable Graves' hyperthyroidism. Some clones in this sample may be carry-over from other donors' samples. Donor details come from another sample of the same person, matched by shared clones.

A few counts support this clonotype. The chain has TRBV6-5 and TRBJ2-7; 11 bases match TRBD1. CDR3 size: 17 residues. With V trimmed by 0 bases and J by 2 bases, 6 bases remained unmatched. Looked up from germline, CDR1 is MNHEY and CDR2 is SVGAGI. The DNA of the CDR3 is TGTGCCAGCAGTTACTCGGGCGGGACAGGGGGGGCCTACGAGCAGTACTTC. This gives the protein CASSYSGGTGGAYEQYF.

This clonotype was seen at least ten times. The rearrangement links TRBV2 to TRBJ2-7, with 12 bases aligning to TRBD2. Germline V gives CDR1 SNHLY, CDR2 FYNNEI. After removal of 2 bases from V and 1 base from J, the junction contained 3 bases not matched to a gene. The CDR3 has 16 amino acids. CDR3 loop: CASSELAGGWSYEQYF. The CDR3, as DNA: TGTGCCAGCAGTGAACTAGCGGGAGGGTGGTCCTACGAGCAGTACTTC.

This clonotype was picked up many times. The genes are TRBV6-2 or TRBV6-3 and TRBJ1-5; D might be TRBD1 (5 bases). The CDR3 is made up of 14 amino acids. V lost 7 bases and J 1 base, leaving 11 bases between the germline ends. Germline CDR1 MNHEY, CDR2 SVGEGT. This CDR3 reads CASIDSLSNQPQHF. The CDR3 bases are TGTGCCAGCATTGACAGTCTAAGCAATCAGCCCCAGCATTTT.

J is TRBJ2-5 and V is TRBV12-3 or TRBV12-4; the D call may be TRBD1 or TRBD2 (5 bases each). The CDR3 is 17 amino acids. The ends were cut back, 4 bases at V and 1 base at J, with 19 bases in the middle. Here the CDR3 DNA reads TGTGCCAGCAGTTCCGAACGGGAAGACAGAGCCCAAGAGACCCAGTACTTC. It translates to CASSSEREDRAQETQYF.

This clonotype has ten or more counts. V is TRBV28 and J is TRBJ1-2; D is perhaps TRBD1 (6 bases). Deletions cut 5 bases from V and 0 bases from J, with 13 bases between. CDR1 is MDHEN and CDR2 is SYDVKM in the germline V gene. The length of the CDR3 is 15 residues. The CDR3 DNA is TGTGCCAGCAGTCGTGGGACACTTTCTAACTATGGCTACACCTTC. Amino acid sequence: CASSRGTLSNYGYTF.

The rearrangement joins TRBV6-2 or TRBV6-3 to TRBJ1-1; tentative D call: TRBD1 (6 bases). Trimming took 0 bases from V and 2 from J, leaving 13 bases between them. Germline V lookup: CDR1 MNHEY, CDR2 SVGEGT. The CDR3 contains 16 residues. CDR3 sequence reads: CASSYSTEGGNTEAFF. CDR3 sequence (DNA): TGTGCCAGCAGTTACTCGACAGAGGGGGGAAACACTGAAGCTTTCTTT.

This clonotype was seen at least ten times. Possible read error: a much larger clone is one base away. This chain uses TRBV20-1 with TRBJ2-5; D unclear. The CDR3 is 10 residues long. Germline V gene sequence: CDR1 DFQATT, CDR2 SNEGSKA (reference sequence). CDR3 amino acids: CSAYQGTQYF. For the CDR3, the DNA is TGCAGTGCGTACCAAGGGACCCAGTACTTC.

This clonotype showed up many times. V usage is TRBV28 and J usage is TRBJ1-1; 8 bases agree with TRBD1. Germline loops: CDR1 MDHEN, CDR2 SYDVKM. This CDR3 is 15 amino acids long. V lost 5 bases and J lost 3; bases outside the gene matches: 8. The CDR3 DNA reads as TGTGCCAGCAGTCACCTCCGGGACAGGCACACTGAAGCTTTCTTT. This gives the protein CASSHLRDRHTEAFF.

This clonotype has ten or more counts. This sequence joins TRBV19 and TRBJ1-5; 9 positions agree with TRBD1. Germline V lookup: CDR1 LNHDA, CDR2 SQIVND (reference sequence). This CDR3 region has 16 residues. Losses at the gene ends were 6 bases for V and 5 bases for J; bases not matched to a gene: 11. CDR3 coding DNA: TGTGCCAGTAGATCCGAGGGGACAGGGAGTTATCAGCCCCAGCATTTT. This codes for CASRSEGTGSYQPQHF.

The table lists this clonotype with many counts. The rearrangement joins TRBV6-2 or TRBV6-3 to TRBJ1-1; TRBD1 agrees at 9 bases. Trimming at V came to 4 bases and at J to 7 bases, leaving 4 bases not matched to a gene. Looked up from germline, CDR1 is MNHEY and CDR2 is SVGEGT. CDR3 size: 13 residues. Written as DNA, the CDR3 is TGTGCCAGCAGTTGGACAGGGGAAAGTGAAGCTTTCTTT. Protein product: CASSWTGESEAFF.

This clonotype was detected many times. The rearrangement uses TRBV20-1 and TRBJ1-2, with 8 bases identical to TRBD1. With 3 bases clipped from V and 3 bases from J, the junction kept 6 bases outside the gene matches. The germline gives CDR1 DFQATT, CDR2 SNEGSKA (reference sequence). CDR3 length: 14 amino acids. The CDR3 loop reads CSASGQGVYYGYTF. The CDR3 DNA sequence: TGCAGTGCTAGCGGACAGGGTGTGTACTATGGCTACACCTTC.

The rearrangement links TRBV2 to TRBJ1-2, with D perhaps matching TRBD1 (5 bases). The CDR3 extends over 12 amino acids. With 5 bases removed from V and 7 bases from J, the gap between germline ends came to 11 bases. CDR1 and CDR2 from the germline V gene are SNHLY and FYNNEI. CDR3: CASSIVRGGYTF. DNA of the CDR3: TGTGCCAGCAGTATAGTTAGGGGTGGCTACACCTTC.

This clonotype was counted only a few times. A much larger clone differs from this one at a single base, so this may be a read error. The rearrangement uses TRBV12-3 or TRBV12-4 and TRBJ1-1, with D possibly being TRBD1 (6 bases). This CDR3 region has 16 residues. V was clipped by 3 bases and J by 1 base, with 15 bases between them. The CDR3 spells CASSFSGGNWNTEAFF. In DNA form, the CDR3 reads TGTGCCAGCAGTTTTTCGGGGGGCAACTGGAACACTGAAGCTTTCTTT.

Ten or more counts support this clonotype. The J gene is TRBJ1-2, the V gene TRBV11-2; D gene unclear. V shed 2 bases and J shed 4 bases, with 11 bases lying between them. This CDR3 comprises 14 residues. CDR1 and CDR2 (germline): SGHAT, FQNNGV. The CDR3 region is CASSLREGGYGYTF. The DNA for the CDR3 is TGTGCCAGCAGCTTAAGAGAGGGAGGCTATGGCTACACCTTC.

This clonotype was seen repeatedly, ten times or more. The chain uses TRBV6-5 and TRBJ1-2, with D unresolved. Trimming took off 2 bases at V and 0 bases at J, with 10 bases between the two ends. The germline CDR1 and CDR2 sequences are MNHEY and SVGAGI. The CDR3 has 15 residues. The CDR3 DNA reads as TGTGCCAGCAGTTACGGGCAGCTTACTAACTATGGCTACACCTTC. Translating gives CASSYGQLTNYGYTF.

This clonotype was found many times. This chain links TRBV3-1 with TRBJ1-5, with TRBD1 as a possible D gene (6 bases). There are 15 residues in the CDR3. The germline CDR1 and CDR2 sequences are LGHDT and YNNKEL (reference sequence). V gave up 1 base and J gave up 1 base, with 8 bases separating them. The CDR3 DNA sequence: TGTGCCAGCAGCCAAGGGACAGTCAGCAATCAGCCCCAGCATTTT. It yields the protein CASSQGTVSNQPQHF.

This clonotype was counted ten times or more. This rearrangement joins TRBV30 to TRBJ1-1; possibly TRBD1 for D (5 bases). CDR3 length equals 13 residues. The V and J ends lost 4 bases and 3 bases respectively, with 12 bases between them. Germline V gene lookup returns CDR1 GTSNPN and CDR2 SVGIG (reference sequence). Here the CDR3 DNA reads TGTGCCTGGAATAAAGCGGGGCACACTGAAGCTTTCTTT. It codes for CAWNKAGHTEAFF.

In this sample, this clonotype turned up many times. V is TRBV12-3 or TRBV12-4 and J is TRBJ2-2; tentatively, D is TRBD1 (6 bases). This CDR3 contains 15 residues. Deletions cut 2 bases from V and 5 bases from J, with 12 bases between. CDR3 amino acids: CASSLSGEDTGELFF. The CDR3 coding sequence is TGTGCCAGCAGTTTATCAGGGGAAGATACCGGGGAGCTGTTTTTT.

This chain joins TRBV30 and TRBJ1-1, with a weak D call TRBD1 (5 bases). This CDR3 region has 13 residues. Trimming cost V 0 bases and J 3 bases, with 8 bases left between them. Germline loops: CDR1 GTSNPN, CDR2 SVGIG (reference sequence). The CDR3 sequence is CAWSVLGHTEAFF. In DNA, the CDR3 is TGTGCCTGGAGTGTACTGGGACACACTGAAGCTTTCTTT.

Comment on this clonotype: The junction shows a germline mismatch at one end, possibly a read error. The chain couples TRBV13 to TRBJ1-1; D possibly corresponds to TRBD1 (5 bases). CDR1 is PRHDT, CDR2 FYEKMQ, per germline (reference sequence). The CDR3 is made up of 14 amino acids. As DNA, the CDR3 is TGTGCCAGCAGCCTAGGGGCACAAATCACTGAAGCTTTCTTT. Protein sequence: CASSLGAQITEAFF.

Of note for this clonotype: Compared with germline, one end of the junction differs, possibly owing to a read error. This sequence joins TRBV30 and TRBJ1-2; D uncertain. The CDR3 totals 12 residues. Germline assignment: CDR1 GTSNPN and CDR2 SVGIG (reference sequence). In DNA, the CDR3 is TGTGCCTGGAGTGTACTGGCAATTGGCAACACCTTC. Its translation: CAWSVLAIGNTF.

In its sample, this clonotype was seen many times. The chain joins TRBV2 to TRBJ1-5, with D possibly matching TRBD1 (5 bases). There are 14 residues in the CDR3. Germline loops: CDR1 SNHLY, CDR2 FYNNEI. The V and J ends lost 7 bases and 6 bases respectively, with 16 bases between them. The CDR3 region is CASTSGTGGQPQHF. CDR3 DNA: TGTGCCAGCACCAGCGGGACTGGCGGTCAGCCCCAGCATTTT.

This clonotype was found a few times. V gene TRBV6-4 combines with J gene TRBJ1-6, with TRBD1 identical over 7 bases. After removal of 6 bases from V and 7 bases from J, the junction contained 9 bases not matched to a gene. Per germline, CDR1 MRHNA and CDR2 SNTAGT. CDR3 length equals 15 residues. The chain's CDR3 is CASSPGEQGNSPLHF. CDR3 sequence (DNA): TGTGCCAGCAGCCCGGGGGAACAGGGGAATTCACCCCTCCACTTT.

V gene TRBV5-1 combines with J gene TRBJ2-7, with a possible D match to TRBD2 (7 bases). V was pared by 6 bases and J by 2 bases, with 12 bases between. The germline CDR1 and CDR2 sequences are SGHRS and YFSETQ. The CDR3 contains 13 residues. The CDR3: CASKQGRAYEQYF. Written as DNA, the CDR3 is TGCGCCAGCAAGCAGGGGAGGGCCTACGAGCAGTACTTC.